This T cell receptor beta chain was retrieved from a study of regulatory T cells in long-lasting Graves disease. Study-wide results and limits: Persistent disease was associated with favored TRBV28 usage and with favored use of TRBJ1-2 and TRBJ2-5.

This clonotype has more than one count but fewer than ten. Its antigen is as yet unknown. Arm-PCR with iRepertoire HTBI primers amplified the CDR3 regions for these TCR beta libraries. From the multiplex PCR reads, TCRdb called clonotypes with MiXCR, one entry per CDR3 protein. The repertoire consists of about 530,000 distinct CDR3 sequences, with around 15% occurring once and the leading ten covering approximately 25%. V shed 6 bases, J shed 3 bases, and the junction held 15 bases outside the gene matches. The germline CDR1 and CDR2 sequences are LGHDT and YNNKEL (reference sequence). The length of the CDR3 is 17 residues. Time point indicated: newly diagnosed GD, antithyroid drugs for less than 3 months. From RNA extracted from PBMCs, the TCR library was made. The peripheral blood volume drawn was roughly 9.9 milliliters, and it was collected into EDTA tubes. The data also belong to a second study, concerning T cells in Graves' hyperthyroidism and ophthalmopathy. As that study records: Aged 18 to 65, the patients had hyperthyroidism that was newly diagnosed and had lasted under 2 months.

This TCR was recovered from a woman aged 35-65 years with Graves disease. This chain joins TRBV3-1 and TRBJ2-5; TRBD2 matches at 8 bases. The sample was peripheral blood mononuclear cells (PBMCs), taken at new diagnosis, from a patient treated with antithyroid drugs. The CDR3 loop reads CASSTLRWRGDKETQYF. The CDR3 DNA is TGTGCCAGCAGTACCCTTCGGTGGCGGGGGGATAAAGAGACCCAGTACTTC.